Included here is one TCR beta chain sequence, with context. Its antigen is unidentified. RNA in amounts of about 0.5 to 1 ug was reverse transcribed with random hexamers. TCRdb fed the immunoSEQ multiplex PCR reads into MiXCR, producing one record per CDR3 protein. This table holds some 300,000 distinct CDR3 sequences, approximately 89% found once. This sample is drawn from a study of CD8 T cells in Susac syndrome. The study, taken as a whole, reports: The study conceded that relatively few individuals underwent its TCR sequencing and HLA analysis.

This CDR3 is 19 amino acids long. V dropped 3 bases and J dropped 3; count of bases not matched to a gene: 14. The germline gives CDR1 MGHDK, CDR2 SYGVNS. In blood CD8+ and CD4+ T cells, TCR beta underwent sequencing. TEMRA cells were FACS-enriched, while CD8+ and CD4+ T cells were negatively isolated. The clonotype originates from a human donor with multiple sclerosis. The chain uses TRBV25-1 and TRBJ1-5; 10 positions agree with TRBD1. The sequenced material came from CD8+ T cells from PBMCs. The CDR3 DNA sequence: TGTGCCAGCAGTGACATGACCCCGGACAGGGGGGACCCCAATCAGCCCCAGCATTTT. This translates into CASSDMTPDRGDPNQPQHF.